The entry below gives a single T cell receptor (beta chain) sequence along with its context. The protocol was immunoSEQ multiplex PCR, while the TCRdb copy is restricted to in-frame clones and leaves out a portion. The repertoire consists of hundreds of thousands of clones, with 86% occurring once and the leading ten covering around 7.5%. The entry originates in a study of blood T cell repertoires in COVID-19. Germline loops: CDR1 PRHDT, CDR2 FYEKMQ (reference sequence). The CDR3 consists of 16 residues. Unmatched junction bases numbered 4, after V lost 0 bases and J lost 2 bases. J is TRBJ2-3 and V is TRBV13; 8 positions agree with TRBD1. The TCR was taken from a woman aged 55-69 years with COVID-19, enrolled during active disease. The specimen was peripheral blood. The CDR3 here is CASSLGTGEFTDTQYF. In DNA form, the CDR3 reads TGTGCCAGCAGCTTAGGGACAGGGGAATTCACAGATACGCAGTATTTT. The entire variable domain, with the rest obtained from reference TRBV13 and TRBJ2-3, is as follows: AAGVIQSPRHLIKEKRETATLKCYPIPRHDTVYWYQQGPGQDPQFLISFYEKMQSDKGSIPDRFSAQQFSDYHSELNMSSLELGDSALYFCASSLGTGEFTDTQYFGPGTRLTVL.